The rows below give T cell receptor beta chains drawn from one sample of a study of control samples from healthy donors and cancer patients. Repertoires were generated with immunoSEQ multiplex PCR, while TCRdb's copy carries only in-frame clones and drops some. The table includes about 140,000 clones, 75% to 90% detected once. The sequencing input was blood. The receptors were sampled from a young woman in good health. Both conserved end residues are part of each CDR3. D genes are given only for firm matches. Some rows have no size entry. The others give once, few or many, or a class for an expanded clone.

v_call	j_call	d_call	clone_size	cdr3_aa	cdr3_nt
TRBV3-1/TRBV3-2	TRBJ2-3	TRBD2	once	CASSQKWTSGSLDTQYF	TGTGCCAGCAGCCAGAAATGGACTAGCGGGAGTTTGGATACGCAGTATTTT
TRBV10-3	TRBJ1-4	.	.	CAISDGTRNEKLFF	TGTGCCATCAGTGACGGGACCCGAAATGAAAAACTGTTTTTT
TRBV5-1	TRBJ1-3	.	.	CASSLGTDLGNTIYF	TGCGCCAGCAGCTTGGGGACGGACTTAGGAAACACCATATATTTT
TRBV20-1	TRBJ2-4	.	.	CSASRGSLLAKNIQYF	TGCAGTGCTAGTAGGGGGTCTTTATTAGCCAAAAACATTCAGTACTTC
TRBV4-1	TRBJ2-7	.	.	CASSVNREISYEQYF	TGCGCCAGCAGCGTTAATCGAGAGATCTCCTACGAGCAGTACTTC
TRBV11-2	TRBJ2-2	TRBD1	.	CASSSSQGAGELFF	TGTGCCAGCAGCTCCTCGCAGGGGGCCGGGGAGCTGTTTTTT
TRBV5-4	TRBJ2-2	.	.	CASSLGGRAVTGELFF	TGTGCCAGCAGCTTAGGGGGGAGGGCCGTCACCGGGGAGCTGTTTTTT
TRBV6-6	TRBJ2-3	.	.	CASISDEGPDTQYF	TGTGCCAGCATAAGCGATGAGGGGCCAGATACGCAGTATTTT
TRBV7-9	TRBJ1-2	.	.	CASSLALSANYGYTF	TGTGCCAGCAGCTTAGCCCTCTCAGCTAACTATGGCTACACCTTC
TRBV2	TRBJ1-5	TRBD1	.	CASSDRTGGNQPQHF	TGTGCCAGCAGTGACAGGACAGGGGGCAATCAGCCCCAGCATTTT
TRBV6-5	TRBJ1-2	.	.	CASSYAPTGHYGYTF	TGTGCCAGCAGTTATGCCCCGACAGGCCACTATGGCTACACCTTC
TRBV18	TRBJ2-3	TRBD2	.	CASSPLMGLDFPDTQYF	TGTGCCAGCTCACCACTTATGGGACTAGATTTTCCAGATACGCAGTATTTT
TRBV5-1	TRBJ1-4	TRBD1	.	CASSWTGIDNEKLFF	TGCGCCAGCAGCTGGACAGGGATCGACAATGAAAAACTGTTTTTT
TRBV27	TRBJ2-2	TRBD1	.	CASRARDRYTGELFF	TGTGCCAGCAGGGCCCGGGACAGATACACCGGGGAGCTGTTTTTT
TRBV7-2	TRBJ2-1	TRBD2	.	CASSLTGTSGSLGEQFF	TGTGCCAGCAGCTTAACTGGAACTAGCGGGAGCCTTGGGGAGCAGTTCTTC
TRBV9	TRBJ2-5	.	.	CASSVGAGRRQETQYF	TGTGCCAGCAGCGTAGGTGCGGGACGGCGTCAAGAGACCCAGTACTTC
TRBV19	TRBJ2-1	.	few	CASLRDDNEQFF	TGTGCCAGTCTTCGGGACGACAATGAGCAGTTCTTC
TRBV24-1	TRBJ2-5	.	.	CATSDLSGGQETQYF	TGTGCCACCAGTGATTTATCCGGCGGTCAAGAGACCCAGTACTTC
TRBV21-1	TRBJ1-1	.	.	CASSRTRGAPSFAEAFF	TGTGCCAGCAGCAGGACCAGGGGCGCACCGTCCTTCGCTGAAGCTTTCTTT
TRBV12-3/TRBV12-4	TRBJ1-1	.	.	CAGMRGVGTEAFF	TGTGCCGGGATGAGGGGAGTGGGCACTGAAGCTTTCTTT
TRBV4-2	TRBJ2-3	TRBD2	few	CASSPRSSGRATDTQYF	TGTGCCAGCAGCCCGCGCTCTAGCGGGAGGGCCACAGATACGCAGTATTTT
TRBV19	TRBJ1-2	.	.	CASSIPEGIGYTF	TGTGCCAGTAGTATTCCAGAGGGCATTGGCTACACCTTC
TRBV7-9	TRBJ1-2	.	.	CASSRGGGRMIYGYTF	TGTGCCAGCAGCCGCGGGGGAGGGCGGATGATCTATGGCTACACCTTC
TRBV30	TRBJ2-5	.	.	CAWSVYRARETQYF	TGTGCCTGGAGTGTATACAGGGCGCGAGAGACCCAGTACTTC
TRBV6-5	TRBJ1-2	.	.	CASSYIGSRSYYGYTF	TGTGCCAGCAGTTACATTGGGTCCAGATCCTACTATGGCTACACCTTC
TRBV24-1	TRBJ2-1	.	.	CATSVKENNEQFF	TGTGCCACCAGTGTTAAGGAAAACAATGAGCAGTTCTTC
TRBV25-1	TRBJ1-2	TRBD1	.	CASRAGQGNGYTF	TGTGCCAGCAGGGCGGGACAGGGTAATGGCTACACCTTC
TRBV5-1	TRBJ1-3	.	.	CASSLGVPSSGNTIYF	TGCGCCAGCAGCTTGGGGGTCCCCAGCTCTGGAAACACCATATATTTT
TRBV28	TRBJ2-2	.	.	CASSLYGTNTGELFF	TGTGCCAGCAGTTTATACGGGACGAACACCGGGGAGCTGTTTTTT
TRBV16	TRBJ1-4	TRBD1	.	CASSQDRGRREKLFF	TGTGCCAGCAGCCAGGACAGGGGGCGTCGTGAAAAACTGTTTTTT
TRBV5-4	TRBJ2-7	TRBD2	.	CASSFSGRGMEQYF	TGTGCCAGCAGCTTTAGCGGGAGGGGTATGGAGCAGTACTTC
TRBV6-5	TRBJ2-2	TRBD2	.	CASSYSGLDKTGELFF	TGTGCCAGCAGTTACTCGGGACTAGATAAGACCGGGGAGCTGTTTTTT
TRBV25-1	TRBJ1-5	.	.	CASSDNQGGRNQPQHF	TGTGCCAGCAGTGACAACCAAGGGGGGCGGAATCAGCCCCAGCATTTT
TRBV7-9	TRBJ2-3	.	.	CASSLARATTDTQYF	TGTGCCAGCAGCTTAGCGAGAGCTACCACAGATACGCAGTATTTT
TRBV20-1	TRBJ2-5	.	.	CSASIPRHQETQYF	TGCAGTGCTAGTATCCCGAGGCACCAAGAGACCCAGTACTTC
TRBV7-9	TRBJ1-1	.	.	CASSPDLPGTEAFF	TGTGCCAGCAGCCCTGACCTACCGGGCACTGAAGCTTTCTTT
TRBV6-5	TRBJ1-1	.	.	CASSYGVDYTEAFF	TGTGCCAGCAGTTACGGGGTAGACTACACTGAAGCTTTCTTT
TRBV6-5	TRBJ2-2	.	.	CASTFPGNTGELFF	TGTGCCAGCACCTTTCCAGGGAACACCGGGGAGCTGTTTTTT
TRBV23-1	TRBJ2-7	.	.	CASSQSARKSSYEQYF	TGCGCCAGCAGTCAATCGGCCAGGAAGAGCTCCTACGAGCAGTACTTC
TRBV19	TRBJ2-7	.	.	CASTNPGTPDEQYF	TGTGCCAGTACCAACCCCGGGACTCCCGACGAGCAGTACTTC
TRBV19	TRBJ2-7	.	.	CASSMAGTYEQYF	TGTGCCAGTAGTATGGCCGGGACCTACGAGCAGTACTTC
TRBV25-1	TRBJ2-5	.	.	CASTRSPGETQYF	TGTGCCAGCACCAGGTCACCCGGAGAGACCCAGTACTTC
TRBV2	TRBJ2-7	.	.	CASSGAFYEQYF	TGTGCCAGCAGTGGAGCATTCTACGAGCAGTACTTC
TRBV6-5	TRBJ1-1	.	once	CASSYGVTGIEAFF	TGTGCCAGCAGTTATGGAGTCACAGGGATTGAAGCTTTCTTT
TRBV6-1	TRBJ2-5	.	.	CASSEWQETQYF	TGTGCCAGCAGTGAGTGGCAAGAGACCCAGTACTTC
TRBV10-3	TRBJ2-7	.	.	CAISEGVSYEQYF	TGTGCCATCAGTGAGGGGGTCTCCTACGAGCAGTACTTC
TRBV6-5	TRBJ2-7	.	.	CASSQSNEQYF	TGTGCCAGCAGTCAATCGAACGAGCAGTACTTC
TRBV6-1	TRBJ2-2	.	.	CASSGLVGMVTGELFF	TGTGCCAGCAGTGGACTAGTGGGGATGGTAACCGGTGAGCTGTTTTTT
TRBV19	TRBJ1-1	.	.	CASSIGETNTEAFF	TGTGCCAGTAGTATAGGGGAGACGAACACTGAAGCTTTCTTT
TRBV9	TRBJ1-4	TRBD1	.	CASSPEDRVFEKLFF	TGTGCCAGCAGCCCAGAGGACAGGGTTTTTGAAAAACTGTTTTTT
TRBV27	TRBJ1-1	.	.	CASSRRGYTEAFF	TGTGCCAGCAGCCGGAGGGGATACACTGAAGCTTTCTTT
TRBV12-3/TRBV12-4	TRBJ2-7	.	few	CASSLAREYEQYF	TGTGCCAGCAGTTTAGCCAGGGAGTACGAGCAGTACTTC